What follows are 12 T cell receptor beta chains derived from one specimen sequenced in a study of CD8 T cells in ankylosing spondylitis (dated by TCRdb to between 2016 and 2019). The library relied on 5' RACE. Sequenced using an Illumina HiSeq 2500. Clones were called with MiXCR by TCRdb after fastp trimmed the public reads at Q25, and only in-frame beta chains were retained. Duplicate CDR3 protein sequences are folded into a single record with the most common DNA and genes. The sample records 250,000 to 400,000 distinct CDR3 sequences, approximately 10% of which are singletons. The ten largest clonotypes hold roughly 9% of the sample. Sequencing was carried out using blood, either unsorted or a sorted T cell fraction (not recorded which). The receptors were sampled from a female donor with ankylosing spondylitis or in good health (not recorded which).

This clonotype showed up many times. This chain connects TRBV5-1 to TRBJ1-1, with D unclear. In germline, CDR1 is SGHRS, CDR2 YFSETQ. This CDR3 is built from 13 residues. The germline V and J ends were trimmed by 4 bases and 6 bases, with 13 bases remaining between them. The CDR3 sequence: CASSPREEAEAFF. The CDR3 DNA sequence: TGCGCCAGCAGCCCGAGGGAAGAAGCTGAAGCTTTCTTT.

The chain joins TRBV7-9 to TRBJ2-3, with 11 bases identical to TRBD2. The germline CDR1 and CDR2 sequences are SEHNR and FQNEAQ (reference sequence). The CDR3 is 16 amino acids. J was trimmed by 4 bases and V by 1 base; bases with no gene match: 4. Here the CDR3 reads CASSLGTSGRPDTQYF. The CDR3 DNA follows: TGTGCCAGCAGCTTAGGAACTAGCGGGAGACCAGATACGCAGTATTTT.

The rearrangement uses TRBV2 and TRBJ1-5, with D maybe TRBD1 (5 bases). CDR1 SNHLY and CDR2 FYNNEI come from the germline V gene. The CDR3 totals 16 residues. V lost 5 bases and J lost 4, with 18 bases in between. The CDR3 sequence is CASSSVAGAGNQPQHF. CDR3 DNA: TGTGCCAGCAGTTCGGTCGCTGGGGCAGGTAATCAGCCCCAGCATTTT.

The chain recombines TRBV15 with TRBJ2-2; D perhaps matches TRBD2 (5 bases). This CDR3 is 13 amino acids long. Trimming pared 1 base from V and 8 bases from J, leaving 8 bases between. The germline V gene has CDR1 LNHNV and CDR2 YYDKDF (reference sequence). Written as DNA, the CDR3 is TGTGCCACCAGCAGAGTAGCGCCGGGGGAGCTGTTTTTT. Translating it yields CATSRVAPGELFF.

This clonotype was counted only a few times. This chain joins TRBV20-1 and TRBJ2-5; D unresolved. From germline, CDR1 is DFQATT and CDR2 SNEGSKA (reference sequence). This CDR3 contains 11 residues. V lost 5 bases and J lost 3, with 7 bases in between. CDR3 sequence reads: CSASPEETQYF. For the CDR3, the DNA is TGCAGTGCTTCCCCCGAAGAGACCCAGTACTTC.

The table lists this clonotype with many counts. This sequence joins TRBV6-1 and TRBJ2-1; maybe TRBD2 (5 bases). CDR3 length equals 14 residues. V was cut by 6 bases and J by 6 bases, with 15 bases left in between. Germline-derived CDR1 and CDR2 are MNHNS and SASEGT. DNA for the CDR3: TGTGCCAGCAGCCCCATGGGGAGCCTCAATGAGCAGTTCTTC. Residues: CASSPMGSLNEQFF.

In this sample, this clonotype turned up many times. This rearrangement joins TRBV20-1 to TRBJ2-5; D possibly corresponds to TRBD2 (5 bases). The CDR3 loop spans 15 amino acids. With 1 base removed from V and 1 base from J, the gap between germline ends came to 13 bases. In germline, CDR1 is DFQATT, CDR2 SNEGSKA (reference sequence). The CDR3 DNA reads TGCAGTGCTAGAGGGAACCCGGACTCCCAAGAGACCCAGTACTTC. Protein product: CSARGNPDSQETQYF.

This rearrangement joins TRBV5-1 to TRBJ2-1; 7 nucleotides agree with TRBD1. There are 18 residues in the CDR3. The V gene's germline CDR1 is SGHRS and CDR2 YFSETQ. The junction had 13 bases not matched to a gene; V was cut back by 4 bases and J by 0 bases. The CDR3 sequence is CASSGPGQADSSYNEQFF. In nucleotides, the CDR3 is TGCGCCAGCAGCGGACCCGGACAGGCCGATAGCTCCTACAATGAGCAGTTCTTC.

In this sample, this clonotype turned up many times. V gene TRBV12-3 or TRBV12-4 combines with J gene TRBJ2-1; a weak D match, TRBD1 (5 bases). Trimming took 2 bases from V and 1 from J, leaving 9 bases between them. The CDR3 consists of 15 residues. This CDR3 reads CASSLQGSSYNEQFF. CDR3 in DNA: TGTGCCAGCAGTTTACAGGGATCGTCCTACAATGAGCAGTTCTTC.

This clonotype appeared a few times. V and J are TRBV7-2 and TRBJ2-3, with 9 bases lining up with TRBD2. The CDR3 has 14 amino acids. The V gene end was trimmed by 4 bases and the J gene end by 6 bases; junction bases not matched to a gene: 5. In germline, CDR1 is SGHTA, CDR2 FQGNSA. CDR3 nucleotides: TGTGCCAGCAGCTCCTTAGCGGGGGCGGATACGCAGTATTTT. The encoded protein is CASSSLAGADTQYF.

This clonotype was counted many times. The chain carries TRBV5-1 and TRBJ2-1; TRBD2 is a possible D gene (5 bases). CDR3 size: 22 residues. V was cut by 0 bases and J by 3 bases, with 31 bases left in between. The germline gives CDR1 SGHRS, CDR2 YFSETQ. CDR3 sequence (DNA): TGCGCCAGCAGCTTGGTTCCCCTAGCACCCCCCCTGACGTTAGAAGGCTACAATGAGCAGTTCTTC. Protein sequence: CASSLVPLAPPLTLEGYNEQFF.

This clonotype was picked up many times. This likely comes from a read error, as the CDR3 has no conserved phenylalanine or tryptophan at its end. Because the CDR3's place on the DNA is in doubt, the DNA is left out and the CDR3 is given as listed by TCRdb. This chain joins TRBV21-1 and TRBJ1-4; TRBD1, as called in the table, went unchecked against the DNA. TRBV21-1 represents a pseudogene. The CDR3 length is 12 residues, termini included. CDR3 sequence: CASSPNRDREKS.